One sample yielded the 10 T cell receptor beta chains listed below, sequenced in a study of CD8+CD57+ T cells in acquired aplastic anemia. Using genomic DNA as the template, TCR beta VDJ and CDR3 profiling was carried out. TCRdb reprocessed the reads via MiXCR and lists one record per CDR3 protein. Found here are tens of thousands of distinct CDR3 sequences, about 70% of them singletons; the top ten hold 70% to 90%. Patients chosen for sequencing had CD8+CD57+ cells that had expanded, as shown by flow cytometry. The specimen was sorted CD4+, CD8+, or CD8+CD57+ T cells (not recorded which) from PBMCs. These receptors were obtained from a human donor with aplastic anemia.

The chain joins TRBV15 to TRBJ2-1, with TRBD1 matching 12 bases. CDR1 and CDR2 (germline): LNHNV, YYDKDF (reference sequence). V shed 0 bases, J shed 4 bases, and the junction held 4 bases outside the gene matches. The CDR3 covers 17 residues. The CDR3 DNA is TGTGCCACCAGCAGAGAACGGGACAGGGGGCTATACAATGAGCAGTTCTTC. Translation gives CATSRERDRGLYNEQFF.

The gene calls are TRBV12-3 or TRBV12-4 and TRBJ2-7; 8 bases match TRBD1. The CDR3 contains 16 residues. V lost 6 bases, J lost 0 bases, and 10 bases stayed unmatched. The chain's CDR3 is CASSSLGTGHSYEQYF. Here the CDR3 DNA reads TGTGCCAGCAGCTCTTTGGGGACAGGCCACTCCTACGAGCAGTACTTC.

This clonotype was found once. At one of its ends the junction is not consistent with the germline gene, which may arise from a read error. The chain links TRBV5-8 to TRBJ2-7; 7 positions agree with TRBD1. The CDR3 is made up of 13 amino acids. Germline-derived CDR1 and CDR2 are SGHTS and YDEGEE. The CDR3: CASIRGSLYEQHF. The DNA of the CDR3 is TGTGCCAGCATCAGGGGGTCCCTTTACGAGCAGCACTTC.

The CDR3 protein is CSASGDNEQFF. Here the CDR3 DNA reads TGCAGTGCCAGCGGGGACAATGAGCAGTTCTTC. This chain joins TRBV20-1 and TRBJ2-1, with 7 positions matching TRBD2. Trimming cost V 6 bases and J 5 bases; bases outside gene matches: 1. The CDR3 is 11 amino acids. The V gene's germline CDR1 is DFQATT and CDR2 SNEGSKA (reference sequence).

V usage is TRBV29-1 and J usage is TRBJ1-1; 9 positions agree with TRBD1. The CDR3 contains 13 residues. Trimming removed 4 bases from V and 3 bases from J; junction bases left unmatched: 3. Germline V gene lookup returns CDR1 SQVTM and CDR2 ANQGSEA. The DNA of the CDR3 is TGCAGCGTTGGGACAGGGGAGTACACTGAAGCTTTCTTT. Amino acid sequence: CSVGTGEYTEAFF.

The chain carries TRBV5-4 and TRBJ1-6; possible D gene TRBD1, 6 bases. This CDR3 is 14 amino acids long. Trimming stripped 4 bases from V and 7 bases from J, with 12 bases between. Germline V gene lookup returns CDR1 SGHNT and CDR2 YYREEE (reference sequence). The CDR3 spells CASSIGQPNSPLHF. The CDR3 nucleotides are TGTGCCAGCAGCATAGGACAGCCAAATTCACCCCTCCACTTT.

As regards this clonotype: Germline is not matched at one junction end, which may reflect a read error. This chain joins TRBV2 and TRBJ2-5, with 8 bases lining up with TRBD2. The CDR3 consists of 14 residues. CDR1 is SNHLY, CDR2 FYNNEI, per germline. In DNA, the CDR3 is TGTGCCAGCAGTATGGGGACTAGTATCGAGACCCAGCACTTC. Protein sequence: CASSMGTSIETQHF.

The chain has TRBV7-8 and TRBJ1-1; D is unclear. Trimming stripped 2 bases from V and 3 bases from J, with 7 bases between. The CDR3 is 13 residues long. The germline V gene has CDR1 SGHVS and CDR2 FQNEAQ. For the CDR3, the DNA is TGTGCCAGCAGCTTATTCGGGGACACTGAAGCTTTCTTT. Translation: CASSLFGDTEAFF.

The V call is TRBV9, the J call TRBJ1-2; 9 nucleotides line up with TRBD1. Germline V CDR1 and CDR2: SGDLS, YYNGEE. The CDR3 loop spans 13 amino acids. V shed 3 bases and J 8 bases; nucleotides not matched to a gene: 5. The CDR3 is CASSGRDREGYTF. The CDR3 bases are TGTGCCAGCAGCGGCCGGGACAGGGAGGGCTACACCTTC.

In regard to this clonotype: Its ends do not fully match the called genes, so a read error is possible. The V and J genes are TRBV19 and TRBJ2-3; no clear D gene. CDR3 length equals 11 residues. CDR1 is LNHDA, CDR2 SQIVND, per germline (reference sequence). CDR3: CASSIGITQYF. The CDR3 DNA reads as TGCGCCAGTAGTATAGGGATTACGCAGTATTTT.